This T cell receptor (beta chain) is from a study of early T cells in non-severe SARS-CoV-2 infection. Study summary: Sequencing was performed on bulk RNA from unsorted whole blood, leaving chains unpaired.

Findings and caveats of the study: Matching results from VDJdb favored anti-spike CD8 responses, leaving private and CD4 specificities undetected.

TCRdb ran MiXCR on the 5' RACE reads and lists one entry per CDR3 protein. The data contain over 55,000 distinct CDR3 sequences, less than 9.5% of them singletons. This clonotype was seen more than once but under ten times. No antigen is known for it. This CDR3 comprises 13 residues. V lost 3 bases and J 3 bases, leaving 9 bases between the germline ends. The receptor was derived from an adult who was a healthcare worker with PCR-confirmed SARS-CoV-2 infection or an uninfected control (not recorded which). The sample comprised whole blood. V usage is TRBV12-3 or TRBV12-4 and J usage is TRBJ2-7; D unclear. CDR3 coding DNA: TGTGCCAGCAGTTTTACATCTTACTACGAGCAGTACTTC. It encodes CASSFTSYYEQYF.